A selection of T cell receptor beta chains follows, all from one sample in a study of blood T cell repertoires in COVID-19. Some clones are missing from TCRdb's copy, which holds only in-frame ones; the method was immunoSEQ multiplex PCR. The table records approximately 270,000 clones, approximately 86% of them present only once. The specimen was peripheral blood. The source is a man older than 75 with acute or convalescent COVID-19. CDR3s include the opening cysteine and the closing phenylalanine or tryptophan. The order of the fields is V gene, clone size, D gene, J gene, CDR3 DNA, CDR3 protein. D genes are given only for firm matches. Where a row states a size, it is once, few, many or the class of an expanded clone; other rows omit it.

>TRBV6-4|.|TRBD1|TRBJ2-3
TGTGCCAGCAGTCAACAGGGGGGCCACACAGATACGCAGTATTTT
CASSQQGGHTDTQYF
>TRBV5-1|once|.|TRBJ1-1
TGCGCCAGCAGCTTGGGGGGCATGAACACTGAAGCTTTCTTT
CASSLGGMNTEAFF
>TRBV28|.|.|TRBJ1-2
TGTGCCAGCACCTCCGTTGGGGAAGGGGATGGCTACACCTTC
CASTSVGEGDGYTF
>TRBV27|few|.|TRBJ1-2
TGTGCCAGCAGTACCAAAGGGGGAAGGAACTATGGCTACACCTTC
CASSTKGGRNYGYTF
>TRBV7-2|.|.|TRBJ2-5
TGTGCCAGCAGCTTAGCTGGGGCTTTGTCGGAGACCCAGTACTTC
CASSLAGALSETQYF
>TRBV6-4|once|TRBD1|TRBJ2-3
TGTGCCAGCAGGGGACAGGGAACAGATACGCAGTATTTT
CASRGQGTDTQYF
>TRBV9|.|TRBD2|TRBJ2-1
TGTGCCAGCAGCGCTGTAGCGGGCTTCGGTAGGGAGCAGTTCTTC
CASSAVAGFGREQFF
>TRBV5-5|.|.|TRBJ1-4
TGTGCCAGCAGTTCGGACAGCCTTAATGAAAAACTGTTTTTT
CASSSDSLNEKLFF
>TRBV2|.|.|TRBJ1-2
TGTGCCAGCAGTGCGGAGGGTCTTAACTATGGCTACACCTTC
CASSAEGLNYGYTF
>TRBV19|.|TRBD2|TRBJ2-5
TGTGCCAGTAGTCCCACAGGGACTAGCGGGAGGTGGGTAGAGACCCAGTACTTC
CASSPTGTSGRWVETQYF
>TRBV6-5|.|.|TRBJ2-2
TGTGCCAGCAAAGAAGGGCGGGGAACCGGGGAGCTGTTTTTT
CASKEGRGTGELFF
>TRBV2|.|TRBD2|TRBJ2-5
TGTGCCAGCAGTGTAGCGGGGGGATTGGAGACCCAGTACTTC
CASSVAGGLETQYF
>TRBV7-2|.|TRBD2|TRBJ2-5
TGTGCCAGCAGCTCCCAGACCCGCCGGGAGGGAGAGACCCAGTACTTC
CASSSQTRREGETQYF
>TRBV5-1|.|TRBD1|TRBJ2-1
TGCGCCAGCAGCTTAGACAGGGGGCTGCTCTTCGATGAGCAGTTCTTC
CASSLDRGLLFDEQFF
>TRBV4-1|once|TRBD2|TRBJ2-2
TGCGCCAGCAGCCAAGTACGACTAGCGGGGGGCACCGGGGAGCTGTTTTTT
CASSQVRLAGGTGELFF
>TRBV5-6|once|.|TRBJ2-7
TGTGCCAGCAGCTTGGGCAGCGCCTACGAGCAGTACTTC
CASSLGSAYEQYF
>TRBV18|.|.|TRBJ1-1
TGTGCCAGCTCACCGGACATTTCGAACACTGAAGCTTTCTTT
CASSPDISNTEAFF
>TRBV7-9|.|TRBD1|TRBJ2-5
TGTGCCAGCAGCCGGGGACAGGGGCGAGAAGAGACCCAGTACTTC
CASSRGQGREETQYF
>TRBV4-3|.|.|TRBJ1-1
TGCGCCAGCAGCCAAGATCCGGCGGTGAACACTGAAGCTTTCTTT
CASSQDPAVNTEAFF
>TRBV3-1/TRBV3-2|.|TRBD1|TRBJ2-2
TGTGCCAGCAGCCGAAGCCCTGGGACAGTCACCGGGGAGCTGTTTTTT
CASSRSPGTVTGELFF
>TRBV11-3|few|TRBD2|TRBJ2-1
TGTGCCAGCAGCCTTAGCGGGGGGTTCCACAATGAGCAGTTCTTC
CASSLSGGFHNEQFF
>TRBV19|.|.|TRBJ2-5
TGTGCCAGTAGTCCTTTTTTGTACCAAGAGACCCAGTACTTC
CASSPFLYQETQYF
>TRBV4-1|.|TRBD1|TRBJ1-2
TGCGCCAGCAGCCAACAGGGGGTCTATGGCTACACCTTC
CASSQQGVYGYTF
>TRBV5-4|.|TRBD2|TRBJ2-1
TGTGCCAGCAGCTACGGGACTAGCGGGGGTGAGCAGTTCTTC
CASSYGTSGGEQFF
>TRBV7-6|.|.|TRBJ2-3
TGTGCCAGCAGCTCCCAGGGATACTCAGATACGCAGTATTTT
CASSSQGYSDTQYF
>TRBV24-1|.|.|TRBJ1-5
TGTGCCACCAGTGATCCCGGACAGATCAATCAGCCCCAGCATTTT
CATSDPGQINQPQHF
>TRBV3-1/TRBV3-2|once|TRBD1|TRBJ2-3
TGTGCCAGCAGCCAAGATAAGGGGGCGAGTGATACGCAGTATTTT
CASSQDKGASDTQYF
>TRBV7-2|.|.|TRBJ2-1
TGTGCCAGCAGCTTAGCGCTACCGGCTAGCTGGGAGCAGTTCTTC
CASSLALPASWEQFF
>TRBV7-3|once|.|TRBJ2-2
TGTGCCAGCAGCTTACTTACAGGGTTCCCCGGGGAGCTGTTTTTT
CASSLLTGFPGELFF
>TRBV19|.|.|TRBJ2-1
TGTGCCAGTAGCATACCGTCAGGACTTTCCTACAATGAGCAGTTCTTC
CASSIPSGLSYNEQFF
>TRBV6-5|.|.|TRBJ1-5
TGTGCCAGCAGTTACTCGAAGTGGCAGGGAGGTCAGCCCCAGCATTTT
CASSYSKWQGGQPQHF
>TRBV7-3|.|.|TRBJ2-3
TGTGCCAGCAGCCTTCAGACAGGATTATACACAGATACGCAGTATTTT
CASSLQTGLYTDTQYF
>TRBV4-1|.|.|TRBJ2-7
TGCGCCAGCAGCCAAGCGCAGGATACCCTCTACGAGCAGTACTTC
CASSQAQDTLYEQYF
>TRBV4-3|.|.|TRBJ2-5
TGCGCCAGCAGCCAAGACCGGGATAAAGGGGAGACCCAGTACTTC
CASSQDRDKGETQYF
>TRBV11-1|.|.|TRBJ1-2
TGTGCCAGCAGCTCAATCAGGGGCTCCACTAACTATGGCTACACCTTC
CASSSIRGSTNYGYTF
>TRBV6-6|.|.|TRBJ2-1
TGTGCCAGCAGTTCCGCCCGGCAGGGAACCTACAATGAGCAGTTCTTC
CASSSARQGTYNEQFF
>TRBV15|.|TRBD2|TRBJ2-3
TGTGCCACCAGCAGATTTCGGGGGGGCGGCACAGATACGCAGTATTTT
CATSRFRGGGTDTQYF
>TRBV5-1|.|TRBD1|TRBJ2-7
TGCGCCAGCAAGTGGGACAGGGTCTACGAGCAGTACTTC
CASKWDRVYEQYF
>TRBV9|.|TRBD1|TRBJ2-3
TGTGCCAGCAGCGTAGAAACAGGGGCAGATACGCAGTATTTT
CASSVETGADTQYF
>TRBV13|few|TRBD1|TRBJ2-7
TGTGCCAGCAGCCTAACCGGGACAGGGCGTACCTACGAGCAGTACTTC
CASSLTGTGRTYEQYF
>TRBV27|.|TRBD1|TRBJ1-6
TGTGCCAGCAGTTTATCCACCCGCAACAGGGGCCATAATTCACCCCTCCACTTT
CASSLSTRNRGHNSPLHF
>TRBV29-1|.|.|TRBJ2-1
TGCAGCGTTGAGGACTATGTGGAGCAGTTCTTC
CSVEDYVEQFF
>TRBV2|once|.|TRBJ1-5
TGTGCCAGCAGTGAGAATTCGGGTCGCAATCAGCCCCAGCATTTT
CASSENSGRNQPQHF
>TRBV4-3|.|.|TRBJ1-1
TGCGCCAGCAGCCAAGAACTTAACACTGAAGCTTTCTTT
CASSQELNTEAFF
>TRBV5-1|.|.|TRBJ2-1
TGCGCCAGCAGCTTGTTGTACTCCTACAATGAGCAGTTCTTC
CASSLLYSYNEQFF
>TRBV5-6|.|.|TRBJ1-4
TGTGCCAGCAGCGTTTTGGCTGGGGGCAGTGGAGAAAAACTGTTTTTT
CASSVLAGGSGEKLFF
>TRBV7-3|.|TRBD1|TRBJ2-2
TGTGCCAGCAGCCCCTGGACAGGGGTTAACGGGGAGCTGTTTTTT
CASSPWTGVNGELFF
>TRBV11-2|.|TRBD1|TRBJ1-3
TGTGCCAGCAGCATTAGGGACAGGGGAGACACCATATATTTT
CASSIRDRGDTIYF
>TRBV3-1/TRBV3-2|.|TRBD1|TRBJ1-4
TGTGCCAGCAGCCAGCCACAGGGGCCGGGTGAAAAACTGTTTTTT
CASSQPQGPGEKLFF